This T cell receptor (beta chain) was identified in a study of blood T cell repertoires in COVID-19. Looking at the study overall: Whether acute or convalescent, the COVID-19 samples came from the United States, Italy and Spain. PBMCs, B-cell-depleted T cells, or T cells were the source of the cDNA or gDNA that made up the material.

There are 15 residues in the CDR3. The ends were cut back, 0 bases at V and 6 bases at J, with 11 bases in the middle. From germline, CDR1 is LNHNV and CDR2 YYDKDF (reference sequence). Regarding this clone: Other nucleotide sequences in the sample specify the same CDR3.

As handled by the study authors: Amplification with reference gene primers provided the estimates of nucleated cell counts. Sequenced by immunoSEQ multiplex PCR; TCRdb stores in-frame clones only, minus some. The V and J calls and the clone size are those of that table, but D and trimming were determined from the DNA. This sample carries about 240,000 clones, about 83% of them seen once, and the ten largest clones take about 12%. Input material: peripheral blood. The receptor's source is a man aged 80 or over with acute or convalescent COVID-19. V gene TRBV15 combines with J gene TRBJ1-4, with no clear D. The CDR3 region has the DNA TGTGCCACCAGCAGAGATGAAAGGAGGGATGAAAAACTGTTTTTT. Its protein product is CATSRDERRDEKLFF. The variable domain in full, completed from reference TRBV15 and TRBJ1-4, reads DAMVIQNPRYQVTQFGKPVTLSCSQTLNHNVMYWYQQKSSQAPKLLFHYYDKDFNNEADTPDNFQSRRPNTSFCFLDIRSPGLGDTAMYLCATSRDERRDEKLFFGSGTQLSVL.